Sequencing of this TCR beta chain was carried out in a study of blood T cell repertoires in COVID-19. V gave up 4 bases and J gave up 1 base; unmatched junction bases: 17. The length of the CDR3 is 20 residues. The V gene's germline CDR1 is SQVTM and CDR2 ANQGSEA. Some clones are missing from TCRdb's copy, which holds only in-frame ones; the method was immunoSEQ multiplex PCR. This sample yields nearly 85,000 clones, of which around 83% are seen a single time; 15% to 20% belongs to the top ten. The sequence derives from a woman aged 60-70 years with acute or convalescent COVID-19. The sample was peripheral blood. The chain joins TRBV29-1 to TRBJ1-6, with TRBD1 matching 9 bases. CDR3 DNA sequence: TGCAGCGTTGGACCTATCCTTCCGGGACAGGGTTGTTCCTATAATTCACCCCTCCACTTT. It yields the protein CSVGPILPGQGCSYNSPLHF.